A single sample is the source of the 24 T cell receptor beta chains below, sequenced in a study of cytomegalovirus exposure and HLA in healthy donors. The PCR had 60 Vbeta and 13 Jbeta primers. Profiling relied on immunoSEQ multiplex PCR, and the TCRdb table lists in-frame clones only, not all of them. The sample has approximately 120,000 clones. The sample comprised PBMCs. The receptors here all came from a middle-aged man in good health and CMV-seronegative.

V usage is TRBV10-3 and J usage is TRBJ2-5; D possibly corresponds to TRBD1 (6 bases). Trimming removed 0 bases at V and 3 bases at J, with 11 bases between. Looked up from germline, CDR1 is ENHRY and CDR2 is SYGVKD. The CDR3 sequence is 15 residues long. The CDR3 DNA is TGTGCCATCAGTGAGTCTCAGGGGTCCAAAGAGACCCAGTACTTC. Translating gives CAISESQGSKETQYF.

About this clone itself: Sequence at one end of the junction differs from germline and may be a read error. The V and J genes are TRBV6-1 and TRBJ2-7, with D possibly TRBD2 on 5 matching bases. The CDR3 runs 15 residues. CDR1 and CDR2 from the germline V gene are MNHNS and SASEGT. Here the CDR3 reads CASSVWEGSSYGQYF. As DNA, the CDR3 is TGTGCCAGCAGTGTGTGGGAAGGGAGCTCCTACGGGCAGTACTTC.

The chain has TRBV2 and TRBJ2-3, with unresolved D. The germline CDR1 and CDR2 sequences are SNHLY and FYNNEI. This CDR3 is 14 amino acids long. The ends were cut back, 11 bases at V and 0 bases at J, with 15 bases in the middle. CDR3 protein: CACKNERSTDTQYF. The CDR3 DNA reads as TGTGCCTGCAAGAATGAGCGAAGCACAGATACGCAGTATTTT.

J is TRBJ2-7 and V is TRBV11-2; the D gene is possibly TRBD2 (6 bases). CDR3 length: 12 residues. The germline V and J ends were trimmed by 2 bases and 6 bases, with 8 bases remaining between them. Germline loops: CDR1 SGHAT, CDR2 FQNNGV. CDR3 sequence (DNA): TGTGCCAGCAGCTTACCGGGGGTCGAGCAGTACTTC. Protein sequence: CASSLPGVEQYF.

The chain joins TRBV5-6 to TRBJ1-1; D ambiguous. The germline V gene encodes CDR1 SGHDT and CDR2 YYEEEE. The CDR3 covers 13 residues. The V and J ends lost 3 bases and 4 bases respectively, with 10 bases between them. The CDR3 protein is CASSSTEVTEAFF. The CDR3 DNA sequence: TGTGCCAGCAGCTCCACGGAGGTCACTGAAGCTTTCTTT.

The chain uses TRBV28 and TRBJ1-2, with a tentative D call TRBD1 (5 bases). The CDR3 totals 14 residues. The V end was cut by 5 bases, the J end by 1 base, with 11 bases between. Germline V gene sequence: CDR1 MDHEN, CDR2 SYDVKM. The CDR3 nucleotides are TGTGCCAGCAGTCCTCCGACAGATAACTATGGCTACACCTTC. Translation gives CASSPPTDNYGYTF.

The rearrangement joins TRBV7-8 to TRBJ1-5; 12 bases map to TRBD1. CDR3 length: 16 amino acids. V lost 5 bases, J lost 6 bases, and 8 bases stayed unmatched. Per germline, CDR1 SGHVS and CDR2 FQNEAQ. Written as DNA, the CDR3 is TGTGCCAGCAGCCCCGGGACAGGGGGCTTGGCTCAGCCCCAGCATTTT. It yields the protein CASSPGTGGLAQPQHF.

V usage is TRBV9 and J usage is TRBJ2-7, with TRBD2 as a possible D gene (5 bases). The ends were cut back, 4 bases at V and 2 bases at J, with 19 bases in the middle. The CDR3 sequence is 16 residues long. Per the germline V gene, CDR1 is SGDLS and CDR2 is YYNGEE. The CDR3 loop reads CASSPGRGMYAYEQYF. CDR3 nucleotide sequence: TGTGCCAGCAGCCCAGGACGAGGGATGTATGCCTACGAGCAGTACTTC.

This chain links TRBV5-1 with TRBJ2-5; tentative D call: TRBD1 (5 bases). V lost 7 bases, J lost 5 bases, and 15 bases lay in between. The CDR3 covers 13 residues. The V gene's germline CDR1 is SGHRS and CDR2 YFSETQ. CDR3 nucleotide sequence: TGCGCCAGCGGAAAGGACACTGGGGAGACCCAGTACTTC. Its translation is CASGKDTGETQYF.

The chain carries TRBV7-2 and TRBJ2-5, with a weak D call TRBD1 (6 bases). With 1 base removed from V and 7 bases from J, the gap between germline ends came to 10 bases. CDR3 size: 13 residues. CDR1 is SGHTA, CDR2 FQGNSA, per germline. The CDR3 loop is CASSLGQVGTQYF. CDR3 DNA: TGTGCCAGCAGCTTAGGACAGGTCGGGACCCAGTACTTC. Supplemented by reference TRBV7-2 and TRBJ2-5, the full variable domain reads GAGVSQSPSNKVTEKGKDVELRCDPISGHTALYWYRQSLGQGLEFLIYFQGNSAPDKSGLPSDRFSAERTGGSVSTLTIQRTQQEDSAVYLCASSLGQVGTQYFGPGTRLLVL.

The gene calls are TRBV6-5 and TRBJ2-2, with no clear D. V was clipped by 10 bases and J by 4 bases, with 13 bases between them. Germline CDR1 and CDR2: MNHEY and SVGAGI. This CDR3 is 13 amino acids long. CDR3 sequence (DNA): TGTGCCACCTTTCTGAGTGGCACCGGGGAGCTGTTTTTT. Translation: CATFLSGTGELFF.

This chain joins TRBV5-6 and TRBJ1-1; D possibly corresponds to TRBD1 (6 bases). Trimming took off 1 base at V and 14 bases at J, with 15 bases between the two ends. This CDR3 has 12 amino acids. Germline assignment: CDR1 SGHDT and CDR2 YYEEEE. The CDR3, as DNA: TGTGCCAGCAGCTTGAATAGGGAGGGGGGCTTCTTT. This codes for CASSLNREGGFF.

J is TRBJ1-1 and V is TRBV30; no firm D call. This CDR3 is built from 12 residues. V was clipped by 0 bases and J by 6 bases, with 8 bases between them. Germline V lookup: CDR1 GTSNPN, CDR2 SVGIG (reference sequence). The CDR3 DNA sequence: TGTGCCTGGAGTGTCTACGGGGCTGAAGCTTTCTTT. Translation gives CAWSVYGAEAFF.

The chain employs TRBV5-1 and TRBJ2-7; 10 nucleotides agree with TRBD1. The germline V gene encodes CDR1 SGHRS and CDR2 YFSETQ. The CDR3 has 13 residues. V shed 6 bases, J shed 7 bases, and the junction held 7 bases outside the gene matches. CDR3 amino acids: CASNRDRGLEQYF. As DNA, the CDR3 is TGCGCCAGCAACCGGGACAGGGGTTTGGAGCAGTACTTC.

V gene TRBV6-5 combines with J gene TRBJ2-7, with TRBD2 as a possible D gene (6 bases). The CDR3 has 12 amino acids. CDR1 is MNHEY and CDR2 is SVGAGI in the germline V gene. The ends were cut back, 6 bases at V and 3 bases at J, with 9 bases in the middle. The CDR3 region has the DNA TGTGCCAGCAGCGGGAGTGTCTACGAGCAGTACTTC. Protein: CASSGSVYEQYF.

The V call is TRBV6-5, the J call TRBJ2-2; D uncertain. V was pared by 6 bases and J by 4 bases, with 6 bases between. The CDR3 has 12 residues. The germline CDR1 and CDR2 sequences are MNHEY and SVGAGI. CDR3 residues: CASSRVTGELFF. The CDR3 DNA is TGTGCCAGCAGCCGAGTCACCGGGGAGCTGTTTTTT.

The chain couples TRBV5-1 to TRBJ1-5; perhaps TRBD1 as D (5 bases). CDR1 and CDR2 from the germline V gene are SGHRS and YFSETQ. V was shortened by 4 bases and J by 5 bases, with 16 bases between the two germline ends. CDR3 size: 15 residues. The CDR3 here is CASSPAGGTYQPQHF. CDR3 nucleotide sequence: TGCGCCAGCAGCCCGGCGGGGGGTACCTATCAGCCCCAGCATTTT.

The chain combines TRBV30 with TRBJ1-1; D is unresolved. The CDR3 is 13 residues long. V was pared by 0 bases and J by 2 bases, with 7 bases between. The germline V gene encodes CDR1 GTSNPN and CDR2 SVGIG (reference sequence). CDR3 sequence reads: CAWSVNSNTEAFF. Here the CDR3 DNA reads TGTGCCTGGAGTGTAAATAGTAACACTGAAGCTTTCTTT.

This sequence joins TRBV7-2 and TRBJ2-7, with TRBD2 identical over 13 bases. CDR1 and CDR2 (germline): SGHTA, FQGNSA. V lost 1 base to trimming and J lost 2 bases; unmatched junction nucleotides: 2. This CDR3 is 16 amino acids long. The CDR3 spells CASSLEGTSGAYEQYF. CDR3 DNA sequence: TGTGCCAGCAGCTTAGAGGGGACTAGCGGGGCCTACGAGCAGTACTTC. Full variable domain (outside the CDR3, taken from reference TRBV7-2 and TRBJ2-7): GAGVSQSPSNKVTEKGKDVELRCDPISGHTALYWYRQSLGQGLEFLIYFQGNSAPDKSGLPSDRFSAERTGGSVSTLTIQRTQQEDSAVYLCASSLEGTSGAYEQYFGPGTRLTVT.

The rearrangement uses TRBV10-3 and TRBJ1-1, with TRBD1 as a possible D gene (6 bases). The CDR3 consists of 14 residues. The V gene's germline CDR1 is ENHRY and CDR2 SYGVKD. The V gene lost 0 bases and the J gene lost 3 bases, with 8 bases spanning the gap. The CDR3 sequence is CAISESPGDTEAFF. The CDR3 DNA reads TGTGCCATCAGTGAGTCGCCAGGGGACACTGAAGCTTTCTTT.

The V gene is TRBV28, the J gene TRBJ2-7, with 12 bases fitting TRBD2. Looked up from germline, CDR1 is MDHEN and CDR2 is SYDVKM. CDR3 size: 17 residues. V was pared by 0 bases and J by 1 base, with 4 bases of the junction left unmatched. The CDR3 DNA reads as TGTGCCAGCAGTTTATGGACTAGCGGGAGAGGGTCCTACGAGCAGTACTTC. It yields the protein CASSLWTSGRGSYEQYF.

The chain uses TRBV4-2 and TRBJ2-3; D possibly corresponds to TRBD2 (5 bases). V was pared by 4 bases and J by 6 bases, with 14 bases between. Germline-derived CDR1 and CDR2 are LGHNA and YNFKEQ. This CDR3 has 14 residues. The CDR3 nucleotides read TGTGCCAGCAGCCGGAGCGGTGGCGAGGATACGCAGTATTTT. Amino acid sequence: CASSRSGGEDTQYF.

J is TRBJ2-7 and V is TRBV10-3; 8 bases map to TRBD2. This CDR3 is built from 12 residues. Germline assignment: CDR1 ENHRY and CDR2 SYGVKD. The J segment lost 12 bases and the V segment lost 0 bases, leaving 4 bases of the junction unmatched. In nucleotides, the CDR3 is TGTGCCATCAGTGAGTCACGGGAGGGTTTGTACTTC. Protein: CAISESREGLYF.

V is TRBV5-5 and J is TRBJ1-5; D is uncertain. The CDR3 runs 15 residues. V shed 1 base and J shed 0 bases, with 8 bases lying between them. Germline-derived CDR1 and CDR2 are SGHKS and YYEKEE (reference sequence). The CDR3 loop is CASSLTRYSNQPQHF. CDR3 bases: TGTGCCAGCAGCTTGACCAGATATAGCAATCAGCCCCAGCATTTT.